The 23 T cell receptor beta chains below come from one sample, sequenced in a study of T cell responses to AZD1222 COVID-19 vaccine (dated by TCRdb to the early 2020s). The time point tag for this specimen amounts to: baseline before first vaccination. Library generation was performed with the immunoSEQ multiplex PCR assay. TCRdb carries this immuneACCESS record with in-frame sequences only. Its versions omit some clonotypes, under half of them owing to an unresolved V gene in the studies checked, with the rest unexplained. The sample table records under 150,000 clones; nearly 95% of these occur just once. The top ten hold roughly 0.9% of the sample. The specimen comprised peripheral blood, sampled on day 0 of AZD1222 vaccination. The receptors were gathered from an adult in good health.

The chain couples TRBV7-9 to TRBJ1-5; D remains ambiguous. The V gene's germline CDR1 is SEHNR and CDR2 FQNEAQ (reference sequence). The CDR3 covers 12 residues. V was trimmed by 4 bases and J by 6 bases, leaving 7 bases between them. The CDR3: CASSSPLQPQHF. The CDR3 coding sequence is TGTGCCAGCAGCTCGCCCCTTCAGCCCCAGCATTTT.

J is TRBJ1-2 and V is TRBV5-4, with D unresolved. This CDR3 has 8 amino acids. V was trimmed by 9 bases and J by 6 bases, leaving 3 bases between them. Germline V gene data show CDR1 as SGHNT and CDR2 as YYREEE (reference sequence). CDR3 sequence: CATNGYTF. In DNA, the CDR3 is TGTGCCACAAATGGCTACACCTTC. Looking up the rest from reference TRBV5-4 and TRBJ1-2 gives the full variable domain: ETGVTQSPTHLIKTRGQQVTLRCSSQSGHNTVSWYQQALGQGPQFIFQYYREEENGRGNFPPRFSGLQFPNYSSELNVNALELDDSALYLCATNGYTFGSGTRLTVV.

V and J are TRBV5-5 and TRBJ1-5; no firm D call. This CDR3 has 14 residues. Germline V gene lookup returns CDR1 SGHKS and CDR2 YYEKEE (reference sequence). Trimming removed 2 bases from V and 7 bases from J, with 13 bases in between. This CDR3 is CASSFRTAGQPQHF. DNA of the CDR3: TGTGCCAGCAGCTTCCGGACGGCGGGGCAGCCCCAGCATTTT.

The chain combines TRBV19 with TRBJ1-1; D unclear. This CDR3 spans 13 amino acids. The germline gives CDR1 LNHDA, CDR2 SQIVND (reference sequence). V was shortened by 8 bases and J by 3 bases, with 13 bases between the two germline ends. CDR3 region: CASRLTRDTEAFF. The CDR3 region has the DNA TGTGCCAGTCGATTGACCCGGGACACTGAAGCTTTCTTT.

This chain connects TRBV2 to TRBJ2-5; weak D call: TRBD2 (7 bases). Germline assignment: CDR1 SNHLY and CDR2 FYNNEI. V lost 4 bases and J 1 base, leaving 19 bases between the germline ends. The CDR3 runs 17 residues. The CDR3 nucleotides are TGTGCCAGCAGTGTCCTTGAGGGGGGGCCTCTCCAAGAGACCCAGTACTTC. Amino acid sequence: CASSVLEGGPLQETQYF.

V gene TRBV2 combines with J gene TRBJ2-5; 10 bases are a match to TRBD2. This CDR3 comprises 18 residues. Trimming cost V 5 bases and J 4 bases; bases outside gene matches: 16. CDR1 and CDR2 (germline): SNHLY, FYNNEI. The CDR3 DNA sequence: TGTGCCAGCAGTCCTACGACCCTGCTAGCGGGGGCGGGAGAGACCCAGTACTTC. Its translation is CASSPTTLLAGAGETQYF.

J is TRBJ1-1 and V is TRBV4-1; D ambiguous. Looked up from germline, CDR1 is MGHRA and CDR2 is YSYEKL. The CDR3 is 14 amino acids. V was trimmed by 4 bases and J by 6 bases, leaving 15 bases between them. The CDR3: CASSLSHTRPEAFF. In nucleotides, the CDR3 is TGCGCCAGCAGCCTGTCCCATACCCGTCCTGAAGCTTTCTTT.

The table lists this clone with a few counts. This chain joins TRBV7-2 and TRBJ2-3; D is uncertain. Germline CDR1 is SGHTA and CDR2 is FQGNSA. The CDR3 is 13 amino acids. V dropped 0 bases and J dropped 2 bases, with 3 bases sitting between them. The CDR3 nucleotides read TGTGCCAGCAGCTTAGCGACCACAGATACGCAGTATTTT. This encodes CASSLATTDTQYF.

The chain links TRBV6-5 to TRBJ1-1, with 9 nucleotides matching TRBD1. Losses at the gene ends were 5 bases for V and 5 bases for J; bases not matched to a gene: 6. Germline CDR1 and CDR2: MNHEY and SVGAGI. There are 14 residues in the CDR3. CDR3 in amino acids: CASSPETGGTEAFF. DNA for the CDR3: TGTGCCAGCAGTCCCGAGACAGGGGGGACTGAAGCTTTCTTT.

V usage is TRBV19 and J usage is TRBJ1-1; a possible D gene is TRBD1 (5 bases). The germline V gene encodes CDR1 LNHDA and CDR2 SQIVND (reference sequence). Deletions cut 6 bases from V and 1 base from J, with 9 bases between. The length of the CDR3 is 13 residues. CDR3 sequence (DNA): TGTGCCAGTAGAAGGGGCGGGAACACTGAAGCTTTCTTT. Protein product: CASRRGGNTEAFF.

The chain has TRBV5-8 and TRBJ1-5; D unresolved. Germline V CDR1 and CDR2: SGHTS, YDEGEE. The CDR3 runs 15 residues. The germline V and J ends were trimmed by 3 bases and 0 bases, with 10 bases remaining between them. The DNA for the CDR3 is TGTGCCAGCAGCTACGGAAGTCTTAGCAATCAGCCCCAGCATTTT. Amino acids: CASSYGSLSNQPQHF.

The chain combines TRBV29-1 with TRBJ1-1; maybe TRBD1 (6 bases). Germline lookup yields CDR1 SQVTM and CDR2 ANQGSEA. CDR3 size: 14 residues. V was shortened by 3 bases and J by 6 bases, with 17 bases between the two germline ends. CDR3: CSVDRGGDRAEAFF. For the CDR3, the DNA is TGCAGCGTTGATCGTGGGGGCGATAGGGCTGAAGCTTTCTTT.

The rearrangement joins TRBV12-3 or TRBV12-4 to TRBJ2-1; the D gene is possibly TRBD1 (5 bases). The CDR3 sequence is 13 residues long. V was shortened by 9 bases and J by 2 bases, with 11 bases between the two germline ends. The CDR3, as DNA: TGTGCCAGTTGGGGCAGACCCTACAATGAGCAGTTCTTC. Its protein is CASWGRPYNEQFF.

The chain employs TRBV27 and TRBJ2-1, with D possibly matching TRBD2 (6 bases). This CDR3 has 15 amino acids. V gave up 1 base and J gave up 3 bases, with 10 bases separating them. The germline CDR1 and CDR2 sequences are MNHEY and SMNVEV (reference sequence). CDR3: CASSLFAGNYNEQFF. CDR3 DNA: TGTGCCAGCAGTTTATTTGCGGGGAACTACAATGAGCAGTTCTTC.

The rearrangement links TRBV4-2 to TRBJ1-1, with D unresolved. Looked up from germline, CDR1 is LGHNA and CDR2 is YNFKEQ. The CDR3 is 17 residues long. Trimming took off 0 bases at V and 0 bases at J, with 14 bases between the two ends. In DNA form, the CDR3 reads TGTGCCAGCAGCCAAGATATGGGCTTCTCGATGAACACTGAAGCTTTCTTT. Its translation: CASSQDMGFSMNTEAFF.

This chain links TRBV10-2 with TRBJ1-1, with D perhaps matching TRBD1 (6 bases). Germline lookup yields CDR1 WSHSY and CDR2 SAAADI. V dropped 8 bases and J dropped 2 bases, with 12 bases sitting between them. This CDR3 is built from 13 residues. CDR3 in amino acids: CASSDSSNTEAFF. Written as DNA, the CDR3 is TGCGCCAGCTCGGACAGTTCAAACACTGAAGCTTTCTTT.

A few counts support this clone. V and J are TRBV12-5 and TRBJ1-6; no reliable D call. V dropped 7 bases and J dropped 6 bases, with 25 bases sitting between them. Per the germline V gene, CDR1 is LGHNT and CDR2 is FRNRAP. This CDR3 has 18 amino acids. The CDR3 sequence: CASAPLWETTTFNSPLHF. CDR3 DNA sequence: TGTGCTAGTGCCCCACTGTGGGAGACCACGACGTTTAATTCACCCCTCCACTTT.

The rearrangement uses TRBV13 and TRBJ2-3; no clear D gene. The germline gives CDR1 PRHDT, CDR2 FYEKMQ (reference sequence). The CDR3 contains 14 residues. Trimming cost V 6 bases and J 2 bases, with 12 bases left between them. CDR3 residues: CASRHYGDTDTQYF. As DNA, the CDR3 is TGTGCCAGCAGACACTATGGGGACACAGATACGCAGTATTTT.

The V call is TRBV7-9, the J call TRBJ2-3, with D maybe TRBD2 (6 bases). In germline, CDR1 is SEHNR, CDR2 FQNEAQ (reference sequence). The V end lost 6 bases, the J end lost 4 bases, and 8 bases lay between the germline ends. This CDR3 contains 12 residues. The CDR3 sequence: CASSRLADTQYF. The CDR3 region has the DNA TGTGCCAGCAGTAGACTAGCAGATACGCAGTATTTT.

A few counts support this clone. The genes are TRBV12-5 and TRBJ2-1, with D unclear. There are 14 residues in the CDR3. The germline V and J ends were trimmed by 1 base and 3 bases, with 7 bases remaining between them. Germline values: CDR1 LGHNT, CDR2 FRNRAP. In DNA form, the CDR3 reads TGTGCTAGTGGTTTGGGCCCAGGCTACAATGAGCAGTTCTTC. The encoded protein is CASGLGPGYNEQFF.

V gene TRBV14 combines with J gene TRBJ2-1; TRBD2 matches at 7 bases. CDR1 SGHDN and CDR2 FVKESK come from the germline V gene. J was trimmed by 9 bases and V by 2 bases; bases with no gene match: 4. The CDR3 runs to 13 residues. The DNA of the CDR3 is TGTGCCAGCAGCCAATTGGGAGGGTCTGAGCAGTTCTTC. This gives the protein CASSQLGGSEQFF.

This chain links TRBV4-2 with TRBJ2-5, with 8 positions matching TRBD2. After removal of 0 bases from V and 4 bases from J, the junction contained 10 bases not matched to a gene. From germline, CDR1 is LGHNA and CDR2 YNFKEQ. The CDR3 is 17 amino acids. CDR3 DNA sequence: TGTGCCAGCAGCCAAGATGGGTCGGGGGGGCCTGGAGAGACCCAGTACTTC. Encoded protein: CASSQDGSGGPGETQYF.

V and J are TRBV6-4 and TRBJ2-3, with 9 bases lining up with TRBD2. The J segment lost 1 base and the V segment lost 0 bases, leaving 2 bases of the junction unmatched. CDR1 is MRHNA, CDR2 SNTAGT, per germline. The CDR3 runs to 16 residues. The CDR3 DNA is TGTGCCAGCAGTGACTCGGCTAGCGGGGGCACAGATACGCAGTATTTT. Its protein is CASSDSASGGTDTQYF.